This T cell receptor beta chain appears in the sequencing data of a study of blood T cell repertoires in COVID-19. Study-level information: Collection of acute and convalescent COVID-19 samples took place in the United States, Italy and Spain.

Only in-frame clones appear in the TCRdb table, and some are missing; sequencing was by immunoSEQ multiplex PCR. The table shows 300,000 or so clones, with around 92% occurring only once. This clone was recorded a few times. Participants, roughly 18 to 100 years old, spanned approximately 25 US areas. Up to 2 weeks before entering the study, exposed participants had met a COVID-19 case. The sequencing sample was made of PBMCs or T cells enriched from blood (not recorded which). The receptor's source is a woman between 50 and 59 years old who had been exposed to COVID-19.

CDR3 loop: CASSRGLAGNNEQFF. CDR3 DNA sequence: TGTGCCAGCAGCCGAGGGCTGGCAGGAAACAATGAGCAGTTCTTC. This sequence joins TRBV14 and TRBJ2-1; TRBD2 is a possible D gene (5 bases). Looked up from germline, CDR1 is SGHDN and CDR2 is FVKESK. V lost 4 bases and J lost 5, with 15 bases in between. This CDR3 is 15 amino acids long.